Here is one TCR beta chain with its context. Its antigen remains undetermined. Within one base of it there is no much larger clone, and no base qualities were kept. The CDR3 sequence holds 15 residues, the cysteine and phenylalanine included. The only DNA kept is the CDR3, 45 bases in frame from the first base. V loses 7 bases at its end and J loses 3 bases; junction bases beyond the gene matches: 8. The germline V gene sets CDR1 to MNHNS and CDR2 to SASEGT. The treatment or condition label here, explained by the study, means: in vitro stimulation with specific CMV peptide epitopes to enrich CMV-specific T cells. The data belong to a study of T cell repertoires in cytomegalovirus infection (dated by TCRdb to about 2019). About the study as a whole: Alongside well-studied HLA-B-restricted epitopes, the peptide stimulations were aimed at recently identified HLA-C-restricted CMV epitopes, whose presentation resists viral immunomodulation. Because public TCR beta signatures pointed to carriage of CMV infection together with the matching HLA type, the HLA type of each donor mattered for the analysis. Overall results and qualifications from the work: In the ex vivo response, HLA-C-restricted CMV-specific TCR beta clonotypes were dominant, and in two of eight donors the single most frequent clonotype came from this HLA-C-restricted group. Carriers of CMV infection plus the relevant HLA type were discriminated by the cumulative frequency of public TCR beta family members in the study cohort and in an independent roughly 400-donor cohort.

The reads were generated on an Illumina HiSeq 1500. TCRdb handled the public reads itself, with Q25 trimming in fastp and clone calling in MiXCR, and kept productive beta chains. CDR3 protein duplicates are merged, each entry listing the most common genes and DNA. The sample data list approximately 1,000,000 distinct CDR3 sequences, and about a third of these were observed just once. The top ten clonotypes cover about 14% of the sample. The sequence was collected from a human donor in good health (CMV status not recorded). Some clones in this sample may be carry-over from other donors' samples. This specimen was cultured CD8+ T cells from PBMCs, taken from culture after CMV antigen stimulation. The rearrangement joined TRBV6-1 to TRBJ2-2; TRBD1 matches 7 bases in the middle. CDR3 sequence: CASTLGQGDTGELFF. The DNA sequence follows: TGTGCCAGCACCCTGGGGCAGGGGGACACCGGGGAGCTGTTTTTT.